Described below is a single T cell receptor (beta chain) sequence and its context. The CDR3 totals 14 residues. Trimming left V 3 bases short and J 10 bases short, with 13 bases between. Primed by a sample-barcoded 5' primer and a J-beta primer mix, a second PCR proceeded for about 6 to 12 cycles. TCRdb re-analysed the 5' RACE reads in MiXCR, keeping a single row per CDR3 protein. This sample has 600,000 to 800,000 distinct CDR3 sequences, with approximately 21% found just once. The sample, 7.5 to 10 milliliters of peripheral blood, was drawn from each donor. The data originate from a study of blood T cells in healthy people across ages.

The chain has TRBV12-3 or TRBV12-4 and TRBJ1-6; tentatively, D is TRBD1 (5 bases). Sequencing input: blood. The sequence derives from a man aged 65 to 85 in good health. CDR3 bases: TGTGCCAGCAGTTTTTCAGGGAAGAACTCACCCCTCCACTTT. Its protein product is CASSFSGKNSPLHF.